This T cell receptor beta chain was sequenced for a study of OX40 agonist ivuxolimab in advanced cancers. Study details: Patients were treated with intravenous ivuxolimab, dosed at 0.01 to 10 mg/kg and infused every 2 weeks. General observations from the study: Circulating CD4+ and CD8+ T cells showed clonal expansion by week 6 at 0.1 to 3.0 mg/kg. Averaging showed that CD8+ T cells had more expanded clones than CD4+ did.

In regard to this clone: Its matching antigen is unknown.

CDR1 is SGHRS and CDR2 is YFSETQ in the germline V gene. This CDR3 has 14 amino acids. The V gene end was trimmed by 4 bases and the J gene end by 4 bases; junction bases not matched to a gene: 5. Sequencing was performed with immunoSEQ multiplex PCR; in TCRdb, only in-frame clones are kept and a portion is missing. The data hold tens of thousands of clones, with 84% observed a single time. The source is an adult with an advanced solid tumor such as melanoma, head and neck, liver or kidney cancer. Sequences were derived from CD4+ or CD8+ T cells sorted from blood, sampled in a trial of the OX40 agonist ivuxolimab. V usage is TRBV5-1 and J usage is TRBJ1-1, with TRBD1 identical over 9 bases. CDR3 bases: TGCGCCAGCAGCCTTGACAGGGGGACCACTGAAGCTTTCTTT. Protein sequence: CASSLDRGTTEAFF.